This T cell receptor beta chain came from a study of T cell responses to AZD1222 COVID-19 vaccine. As for the study in general: Some second doses came at about 4 weeks and others at about 12 weeks; these were pooled.

Method: immunoSEQ multiplex PCR; TCRdb's copy keeps in-frame clones and lacks some. The table lists about 110,000 clones, just under 95% of them singletons. Whole-study findings and limits: Donor demographics were predominantly white British with a female majority; clonal diversity may be underestimated.

V gave up 4 bases and J gave up 6 bases, with 9 bases separating them. This CDR3 has 12 amino acids. Germline V lookup: CDR1 MDHEN, CDR2 SYDVKM. Concerning this clone: Its antigen is as yet unknown.

The genes are TRBV28 and TRBJ1-1; D is unresolved. Sequencing used peripheral blood, obtained on day 0 of AZD1222 vaccination. This clonotype was obtained from an adult in good health. Here the CDR3 reads CASSSAIAEAFF. DNA for the CDR3: TGTGCCAGCAGTTCCGCCATAGCTGAAGCTTTCTTT.